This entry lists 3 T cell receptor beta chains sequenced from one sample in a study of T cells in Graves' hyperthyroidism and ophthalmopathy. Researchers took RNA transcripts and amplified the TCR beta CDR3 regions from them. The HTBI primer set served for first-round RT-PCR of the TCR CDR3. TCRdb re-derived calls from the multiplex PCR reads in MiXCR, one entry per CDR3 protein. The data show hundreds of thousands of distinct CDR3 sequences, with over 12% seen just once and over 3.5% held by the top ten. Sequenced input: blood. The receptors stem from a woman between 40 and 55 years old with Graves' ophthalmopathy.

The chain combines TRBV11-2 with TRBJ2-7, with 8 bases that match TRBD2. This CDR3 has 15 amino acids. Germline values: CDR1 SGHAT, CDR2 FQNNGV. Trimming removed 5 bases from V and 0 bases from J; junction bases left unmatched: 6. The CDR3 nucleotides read TGTGCCAGCAGCACCGGGGGGGTTTCCTCCTACGAGCAGTACTTC. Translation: CASSTGGVSSYEQYF.

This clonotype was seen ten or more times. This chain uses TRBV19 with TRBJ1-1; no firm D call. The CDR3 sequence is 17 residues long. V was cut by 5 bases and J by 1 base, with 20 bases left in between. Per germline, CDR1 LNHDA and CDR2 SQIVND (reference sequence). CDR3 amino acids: CASSVGRAWTSNTEAFF. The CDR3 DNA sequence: TGTGCCAGTAGTGTGGGTCGGGCTTGGACCTCGAACACTGAAGCTTTCTTT.

CDR3 nucleotides: TGTGCCAGTAGTTTTGGCAGGGGGGGCCTCAATCAGCCCCAGCATTTT. Translated: CASSFGRGGLNQPQHF. The chain uses TRBV19 and TRBJ1-5, with 7 bases identical to TRBD1. The ends lost 5 bases at V and 3 bases at J; junction bases unmatched: 10. Germline V gene sequence: CDR1 LNHDA, CDR2 SQIVND (reference sequence). The CDR3 loop spans 16 amino acids.